This T cell receptor beta chain was captured by sequencing in a study of spatial heterogeneity in lung cancer. Looking at the study overall: Donation came from some 73 patients with untreated early-stage non-small cell lung cancer. There were, on average, more than 9.5 raw-read appearances for each unique TCR and UMI combination.

This clonotype was detected a few times. In TCRdb, the 5' RACE reads were re-called with MiXCR into one record per CDR3 protein. The sample contains around 47,000 distinct CDR3 sequences, 7.4% of which appear only once. The germline V and J ends were trimmed by 5 bases and 5 bases, with 7 bases remaining between them. The CDR3 contains 11 residues. Germline V lookup: CDR1 KGHSH, CDR2 LQKENI. Time point of the sample: blood at routine non-recurrence follow-up after resection. Whole RNA, which was extracted from tumor, nontumor lung tissue or frozen PBMC, was sequenced without any cell sorting. The receptor's source is a female donor with early-stage non-small cell lung cancer. This rearrangement joins TRBV18 to TRBJ2-7; D not certain. Specimen: PBMCs, collected at follow-up. The CDR3 sequence is CASSTIDEQYF. CDR3 in DNA: TGTGCCAGCTCAACAATTGACGAGCAGTACTTC.